This TCR beta chain was profiled in a study of blood T cell repertoires in COVID-19. Study-wide context: T cells, B-cell-depleted T cells, or PBMCs provided the cDNA or gDNA that served as material.

As originally analysed: Researchers report that nucleated cell counts were estimated from reference gene primer amplification. Sequencing was performed with immunoSEQ multiplex PCR; in TCRdb, only in-frame clones are kept and a portion is missing. V and J calls and clone size are copied from that table; D and trimming were computed from the DNA. The sample holds a few hundred thousand clones, 87% seen once. The CDR3 is made up of 13 amino acids. Trimming shortened V by 6 bases and J by 4 bases, and 12 bases separated the two germline ends. Germline V gene data show CDR1 as LNHDA and CDR2 as SQIVND (reference sequence).

The chain joins TRBV19 to TRBJ1-2; weak D call: TRBD1 (6 bases). The sequenced sample consisted of peripheral blood. The receptor was isolated from a man younger than 35 with active or convalescent COVID-19. CDR3 sequence reads: CASSPQGLYGYTF. In nucleotides, the CDR3 is TGTGCCAGTAGCCCCCAGGGGCTCTATGGCTACACCTTC.